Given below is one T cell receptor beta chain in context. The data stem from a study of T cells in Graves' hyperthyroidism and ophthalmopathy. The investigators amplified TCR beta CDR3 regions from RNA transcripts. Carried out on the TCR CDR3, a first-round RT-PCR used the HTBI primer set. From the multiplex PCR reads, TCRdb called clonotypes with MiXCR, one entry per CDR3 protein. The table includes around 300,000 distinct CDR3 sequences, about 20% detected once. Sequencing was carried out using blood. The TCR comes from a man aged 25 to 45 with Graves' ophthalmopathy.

CDR3 nucleotide sequence: TGTGCCAGCAGCAGCTCAGGACAAGCTAGCAATCAGCCCCAGCATTTT. The encoded protein is CASSSSGQASNQPQHF. This chain joins TRBV7-2 and TRBJ1-5; a possible D gene is TRBD1 (5 bases). Germline lookup yields CDR1 SGHTA and CDR2 FQGNSA. The CDR3 has 16 residues. V gave up 5 bases and J gave up 0 bases, with 14 bases separating them. The full variable domain, rest sourced from reference TRBV7-2 and TRBJ1-5, is GAGVSQSPSNKVTEKGKDVELRCDPISGHTALYWYRQSLGQGLEFLIYFQGNSAPDKSGLPSDRFSAERTGGSVSTLTIQRTQQEDSAVYLCASSSSGQASNQPQHFGDGTRLSIL.